Shown below are 31 T cell receptor beta chains from a single sample sequenced in a study of memory CD4+ T cells and cytomegalovirus serostatus. Single viable CD3+CD4+CD8-CD45RO+ cells were sorted as the memory CD4+ T cells. Sequencing used immunoSEQ multiplex PCR; TCRdb keeps in-frame clones, though not all of them. Of fewer than 90,000 clones listed, roughly 78% are singletons. The sample consisted of memory CD4+ T cells from blood. Receptor source: an adult in good health and CMV-seropositive.

The rearrangement links TRBV2 to TRBJ2-1, with D perhaps TRBD1 (5 bases). Per the germline V gene, CDR1 is SNHLY and CDR2 is FYNNEI. The CDR3 sequence is 14 residues long. V lost 3 bases and J lost 2, with 8 bases in between. This CDR3 reads CASSDTGPYNEQFF. The CDR3 DNA sequence: TGTGCCAGCAGTGATACAGGTCCCTACAATGAGCAGTTCTTC.

The chain carries TRBV10-3 and TRBJ2-1, with D possibly being TRBD1 or TRBD2 (5 bases each). Looked up from germline, CDR1 is ENHRY and CDR2 is SYGVKD. V was shortened by 7 bases and J by 6 bases, with 10 bases between the two germline ends. The length of the CDR3 is 12 residues. This CDR3 reads CAIKHGGNEQFF. CDR3 DNA sequence: TGTGCCATCAAACATGGGGGCAATGAGCAGTTCTTC.

This chain links TRBV19 with TRBJ1-2; D gene ambiguous. The length of the CDR3 is 14 residues. Germline assignment: CDR1 LNHDA and CDR2 SQIVND (reference sequence). Trimming stripped 3 bases from V and 2 bases from J, with 10 bases between. The CDR3 sequence is CASSISNGNYGYTF. Written as DNA, the CDR3 is TGTGCCAGTAGTATTAGTAACGGGAACTATGGCTACACCTTC.

CDR3 residues: CASMESMAETGELFF. As DNA, the CDR3 is TGTGCCAGTATGGAAAGTATGGCGGAGACCGGGGAGCTGTTTTTT. The chain couples TRBV19 to TRBJ2-2; D ambiguous. The CDR3 is made up of 15 amino acids. The V and J ends lost 7 bases and 5 bases respectively, with 17 bases between them. CDR1 and CDR2 from the germline V gene are LNHDA and SQIVND (reference sequence).

This clone was picked up one time. The rearrangement uses TRBV7-2 and TRBJ1-4; possibly TRBD1 for D (6 bases). CDR3 length equals 15 residues. V was clipped by 1 base and J by 5 bases, with 11 bases between them. Germline V lookup: CDR1 SGHTA, CDR2 FQGNSA. The CDR3 loop is CASSLGQVQNEKLFF. The CDR3 DNA follows: TGTGCCAGCAGCTTAGGACAGGTGCAAAATGAAAAACTGTTTTTT.

As for this clone: Germline is not matched at one junction end, which may reflect a read error. Other DNA sequences within the sample encode an identical CDR3. The chain recombines TRBV5-1 with TRBJ1-4; no firm D call. Germline lookup yields CDR1 SGHRS and CDR2 YFSETQ. The CDR3 is 15 amino acids. The CDR3 protein is CASSLGSGSWEKLFF. CDR3 bases: TGCGCCAGTAGCTTGGGGTCGGGGAGTTGGGAAAAACTGTTTTTT.

The chain has TRBV15 and TRBJ2-3, with D unresolved. Germline V gene sequence: CDR1 LNHNV, CDR2 YYDKDF (reference sequence). The CDR3 has 16 residues. Between the trimmed V and J ends, which lost 5 bases and 0 bases, there was a span of 15 bases. In DNA, the CDR3 is TGTGCCACCAGCCGATTGGAGTCTGGGAGCACAGATACGCAGTATTTT. Encoded protein: CATSRLESGSTDTQYF.

The rearrangement joins TRBV6-5 to TRBJ2-3; possibly TRBD2 for D (5 bases). The germline V gene has CDR1 MNHEY and CDR2 SVGAGI. This CDR3 has 12 amino acids. V lost 8 bases, J lost 4 bases, and 10 bases lay in between. CDR3 protein: CASGELADTQYF. The CDR3 nucleotides read TGTGCCAGCGGGGAGTTGGCAGATACGCAGTATTTT.

The gene calls are TRBV5-1 and TRBJ2-7, with D tentatively TRBD1 or TRBD2 (6 bases each). Germline V gene lookup returns CDR1 SGHRS and CDR2 YFSETQ. This CDR3 contains 15 residues. V lost 3 bases to trimming and J lost 2 bases, with 15 bases between them. For the CDR3, the DNA is TGCGCCAGCAGCTCCCAGCCGGGGGCTCCCTACGAGCAGTACTTC. Encoded protein: CASSSQPGAPYEQYF.

This clone showed up just once. The V call is TRBV12-2, the J call TRBJ2-7. TRBV12-2 is a pseudogene locus. The CDR3 has 15 residues. The CDR3 sequence is CASRSLTSQSCEQYV. CDR3 bases: TGTGCAAGTCGCTCACTCACCTCCCAAAGCTGCGAGCAGTACGTC.

This clone was counted between two and nine times. In the same sample, other DNA sequences code for this CDR3. The rearrangement uses TRBV18 and TRBJ1-4; no firm D call. This CDR3 region has 13 residues. Trimming pared 5 bases from V and 4 bases from J, leaving 8 bases between. Germline CDR1 and CDR2: KGHSH and LQKENI. CDR3 sequence: CASSTDGNEKLFF. For the CDR3, the DNA is TGTGCCAGCTCAACGGACGGTAATGAAAAACTGTTTTTT.

This chain connects TRBV5-1 to TRBJ2-3; 13 bases are a match to TRBD2. CDR1 and CDR2 (germline): SGHRS, YFSETQ. CDR3 length: 14 amino acids. V lost 3 bases to trimming and J lost 6 bases; unmatched junction nucleotides: 1. CDR3 coding DNA: TGCGCCAGCAGCTCGACTAGCGGGGGGGATACGCAGTATTTT. It is translated as CASSSTSGGDTQYF.

The rearrangement links TRBV2 to TRBJ2-1; D uncertain. The germline CDR1 and CDR2 sequences are SNHLY and FYNNEI. The CDR3 has 11 amino acids. Trimming shortened V by 3 bases and J by 9 bases, and 6 bases separated the two germline ends. The CDR3 protein is CASSESVEQFF. In DNA, the CDR3 is TGTGCCAGCAGTGAGTCAGTTGAGCAGTTCTTC. Filled out from reference TRBV2 and TRBJ2-1, the complete variable domain reads EPEVTQTPSHQVTQMGQEVILRCVPISNHLYFYWYRQILGQKVEFLVSFYNNEISEKSEIFDDQFSVERPDGSNFTLKIRSTKLEDSAMYFCASSESVEQFFGPGTRLTVL.

The chain links TRBV7-2 to TRBJ1-5; D unresolved. Germline V gene data show CDR1 as SGHTA and CDR2 as FQGNSA. The CDR3 has 15 amino acids. V lost 1 base and J 6 bases, leaving 13 bases between the germline ends. CDR3: CASSLDPPGSQPQHF. The CDR3 coding sequence is TGTGCCAGCAGCTTAGACCCGCCCGGTAGTCAGCCCCAGCATTTT.

This clone came up once. This rearrangement joins TRBV5-1 to TRBJ2-3, with D unclear. From germline, CDR1 is SGHRS and CDR2 YFSETQ. With 0 bases removed from V and 3 bases from J, the gap between germline ends came to 11 bases. The CDR3 runs 15 residues. CDR3 residues: CASSLGVAGTDTQYF. The CDR3, as DNA: TGCGCCAGCAGCTTGGGTGTTGCTGGAACAGATACGCAGTATTTT. The complete variable domain, with remaining parts taken from reference TRBV5-1 and TRBJ2-3, reads KAGVTQTPRYLIKTRGQQVTLSCSPISGHRSVSWYQQTPGQGLQFLFEYFSETQRNKGNFPGRFSGRQFSNSRSEMNVSTLELGDSALYLCASSLGVAGTDTQYFGPGTRLTVL.

The chain couples TRBV5-4 to TRBJ2-3; 7 bases line up with TRBD2. This CDR3 has 15 amino acids. The junction had 11 bases not matched to a gene; V was cut back by 7 bases and J by 3 bases. Germline values: CDR1 SGHNT, CDR2 YYREEE (reference sequence). CDR3 sequence reads: CASSRGGRRTDTQYF. The CDR3 DNA follows: TGTGCCAGCTCCCGGGGCGGGAGAAGAACAGATACGCAGTATTTT.

CDR3 in amino acids: CASSMRFPGQGLEDTQYF. The CDR3 DNA sequence: TGTGCCAGTAGTATGAGGTTCCCGGGACAGGGCTTAGAAGATACGCAGTATTTT. The chain recombines TRBV19 with TRBJ2-3; TRBD1 matches 9 bases. The junction had 15 bases not matched to a gene; V was cut back by 3 bases and J by 5 bases. The CDR3 totals 18 residues. Looked up from germline, CDR1 is LNHDA and CDR2 is SQIVND (reference sequence).

The chain is built from TRBV18 and TRBJ1-3; possibly TRBD1 for D (5 bases). This CDR3 contains 15 residues. Trimming cost V 6 bases and J 4 bases, with 16 bases left between them. Germline V gives CDR1 KGHSH, CDR2 LQKENI. CDR3 loop: CASSLTQVEGNTIYF. CDR3 coding DNA: TGTGCCAGCTCGCTCACACAGGTTGAAGGAAACACCATATATTTT.

In its sample, this clone was seen once. The CDR3 nucleotides read TGTGCCAGCCGACCGGAGGGAGTTTGGACTGAAGCTTTCTTT. Translation: CASRPEGVWTEAFF. V is TRBV6-5 and J is TRBJ1-1; no clear D. Germline V gene sequence: CDR1 MNHEY, CDR2 SVGAGI. This CDR3 has 14 residues. Trimming took 8 bases from V and 5 from J, leaving 18 bases between them.

The rearrangement joins TRBV7-2 to TRBJ2-3, with 9 bases matching TRBD2. The CDR3 is made up of 17 amino acids. Germline CDR1 reads SGHTA; CDR2 reads FQGNSA. V trimming: 1 base; J trimming: 3 bases; junction bases outside the gene matches: 8. CDR3 in DNA: TGTGCCAGCAGCTTAGTTGGTAGCGGGAGCAGTACAGATACGCAGTATTTT. Protein product: CASSLVGSGSSTDTQYF.

This chain links TRBV7-9 with TRBJ2-1; D might be TRBD2 (6 bases). V was shortened by 5 bases and J by 10 bases, with 24 bases between the two germline ends. In germline, CDR1 is SEHNR, CDR2 FQNEAQ (reference sequence). The CDR3 runs 16 residues. The CDR3 bases are TGTGCCAGCAGCCTTTCCTCGGGCTGGGGGGTAGCGGAGCAGTTCTTC. Its translation: CASSLSSGWGVAEQFF. Supplemented by reference TRBV7-9 and TRBJ2-1, the full variable domain reads DTGVSQNPRHKITKRGQNVTFRCDPISEHNRLYWYRQTLGQGPEFLTYFQNEAQLEKSRLLSDRFSAERPKGSFSTLEIQRTEQGDSAMYLCASSLSSGWGVAEQFFGPGTRLTVL.

The chain combines TRBV5-5 with TRBJ2-3; D is unclear. CDR3 length: 12 amino acids. V lost 1 base and J 5 bases, leaving 5 bases between the germline ends. Per the germline V gene, CDR1 is SGHKS and CDR2 is YYEKEE (reference sequence). The CDR3 nucleotides read TGTGCCAGCAGCTTGACCGGAGATACGCAGTATTTT. Encoded protein: CASSLTGDTQYF.

The chain uses TRBV28 and TRBJ1-1, with unresolved D. The germline CDR1 and CDR2 sequences are MDHEN and SYDVKM. Trimming pared 10 bases from V and 1 base from J, leaving 13 bases between. This CDR3 region has 13 residues. CDR3 residues: CATLGSANTEAFF. CDR3 DNA sequence: TGTGCCACCTTGGGCAGTGCGAACACTGAAGCTTTCTTT.

The genes are TRBV18 and TRBJ2-7; the D is unclear. The germline gives CDR1 KGHSH, CDR2 LQKENI. The CDR3 consists of 13 residues. V lost 5 bases and J lost 6, with 14 bases in between. Here the CDR3 DNA reads TGTGCCAGCTCATCAGGTGTATTAGGCGAGCAGTACGTC. Its translation is CASSSGVLGEQYV.

The chain links TRBV5-6 to TRBJ2-3; a possible D gene is TRBD2 (5 bases). Germline CDR1 and CDR2: SGHDT and YYEEEE. Trimming shortened V by 4 bases and J by 7 bases, and 10 bases separated the two germline ends. This CDR3 has 12 amino acids. CDR3 protein: CASSTIAYTQYF. In DNA form, the CDR3 reads TGTGCCAGCAGCACCATAGCGTATACGCAGTATTTT. The entire variable domain, with the rest obtained from reference TRBV5-6 and TRBJ2-3, is as follows: DAGVTQSPTHLIKTRGQQVTLRCSPKSGHDTVSWYQQALGQGPQFIFQYYEEEERQRGNFPDRFSGHQFPNYSSELNVNALLLGDSALYLCASSTIAYTQYFGPGTRLTVL.

The chain couples TRBV5-1 to TRBJ2-3, with 13 positions matching TRBD2. Germline V lookup: CDR1 SGHRS, CDR2 YFSETQ. The CDR3 is 20 residues long. J was trimmed by 1 base and V by 4 bases; bases with no gene match: 15. The CDR3, as DNA: TGCGCCAGCAGCCTTACAGGGGGCGGACTAGCGGGAGTGGGCACAGATACGCAGTATTTT. It yields the protein CASSLTGGGLAGVGTDTQYF.

This clone has a handful of counts. The chain joins TRBV19 to TRBJ1-3; D unresolved. This CDR3 is built from 12 residues. Germline V gives CDR1 LNHDA, CDR2 SQIVND (reference sequence). V lost 4 bases and J lost 4, with 5 bases in between. The CDR3 spells CASSTLGNTIYF. CDR3 in DNA: TGTGCCAGTAGTACACTGGGAAACACCATATATTTT.

This clone was seen only once. This chain uses TRBV10-3 with TRBJ2-3; TRBD1 matches 7 bases. The CDR3 runs to 17 residues. The trim removed 10 bases at V and 4 bases at J, leaving 20 bases unmatched. Germline-derived CDR1 and CDR2 are ENHRY and SYGVKD. CDR3: CATGLLAQRGPADTQYF. CDR3 in DNA: TGTGCCACCGGACTCCTGGCGCAAAGGGGGCCCGCAGATACGCAGTATTTT.

This chain uses TRBV29-1 with TRBJ2-1; D gene uncertain. There are 10 residues in the CDR3. V was pared by 8 bases and J by 5 bases, with 7 bases between. Germline CDR1 and CDR2: SQVTM and ANQGSEA. The CDR3 DNA sequence: TGCAGCACCAAGGACAATGAGCAGTTCTTC. The encoded protein is CSTKDNEQFF.

J is TRBJ1-6 and V is TRBV28; D is perhaps TRBD1 (5 bases). Germline CDR1 MDHEN, CDR2 SYDVKM. Deletions cut 6 bases from V and 7 bases from J, with 13 bases between. CDR3 length equals 14 residues. The CDR3 DNA reads as TGTGCCAGCAGCCTGGGACCCCGAAATTCACCCCTCCACTTT. Translating it yields CASSLGPRNSPLHF.

The rearrangement joins TRBV7-2 to TRBJ1-1; possibly TRBD1 for D (6 bases). This CDR3 is 14 amino acids long. With 6 bases removed from V and 0 bases from J, the gap between germline ends came to 11 bases. Germline assignment: CDR1 SGHTA and CDR2 FQGNSA. The CDR3 nucleotides read TGTGCCAGCAGGAAGAGGGGGGTGAACACTGAAGCTTTCTTT. Amino acid sequence: CASRKRGVNTEAFF. Full variable domain (outside the CDR3, taken from reference TRBV7-2 and TRBJ1-1): GAGVSQSPSNKVTEKGKDVELRCDPISGHTALYWYRQSLGQGLEFLIYFQGNSAPDKSGLPSDRFSAERTGGSVSTLTIQRTQQEDSAVYLCASRKRGVNTEAFFGQGTRLTVV.